These T cell receptor beta chains were read from a single sample in a study of T-cell reconstitution after alpha-beta-depleted transplantation in children. TCRdb ran MiXCR on the PCR reads and lists one entry per CDR3 protein. This sample has a few hundred thousand distinct CDR3 sequences, with around 15% found just once. The sequencing here drew on PBMCs, mostly from graft donor cells, taken 360 days after TCRalphabeta/CD19-depleted stem cell transplant. These receptors were obtained from a boy under two years old who had a stem cell transplant for Wiskott-Aldrich syndrome, so the T cells may come from the graft donor. CDR3s include the opening cysteine and the closing phenylalanine or tryptophan. The order of the fields is V gene, J gene, D gene, clone size, CDR3 protein, CDR3 DNA. D genes are given only for firm matches. A clone size is listed for some rows: how often the clone was seen (once, few, many), or a class if it is expanded.

V: TRBV30
J: TRBJ2-2
D: .
size: few
CDR3: CAWSVRVAGELFF
DNA: TGTGCCTGGAGTGTACGGGTAGCCGGGGAGCTGTTTTTT

V: TRBV10-3
J: TRBJ2-7
D: TRBD1
size: .
CDR3: CAIRRAGGYEQYF
DNA: TGTGCCATCAGGAGGGCAGGGGGCTACGAGCAGTACTTC

V: TRBV11-2
J: TRBJ2-7
D: .
size: .
CDR3: CASSLGLGRYEQYF
DNA: TGTGCCAGCAGCTTAGGACTCGGCCGCTACGAGCAGTACTTC

V: TRBV7-9
J: TRBJ2-5
D: TRBD2
size: few
CDR3: CASSFGLAAAMTQYF
DNA: TGTGCCAGCAGCTTCGGACTAGCGGCTGCCATGACCCAGTACTTC

V: TRBV12-3/TRBV12-4
J: TRBJ2-1
D: TRBD2
size: .
CDR3: CASRLTSGGYNEQFF
DNA: TGTGCCAGCAGACTGACTAGCGGAGGCTACAATGAGCAGTTCTTC

V: TRBV20-1
J: TRBJ1-5
D: TRBD1
size: .
CDR3: CSAHRGRNQPQHF
DNA: TGCAGTGCCCACAGGGGTAGGAATCAGCCCCAGCATTTT

V: TRBV5-1
J: TRBJ2-3
D: .
size: few
CDR3: CASSHPGPSTDTQYF
DNA: TGCGCCAGCAGCCACCCGGGACCCAGCACAGATACGCAGTATTTT

V: TRBV29-1
J: TRBJ1-6
D: TRBD1
size: once
CDR3: CSARQGNNSPLHF
DNA: TGCAGCGCCCGACAGGGGAATAATTCACCCCTCCACTTT

V: TRBV5-5
J: TRBJ1-6
D: .
size: .
CDR3: CASSFSGYGYNSPLHF
DNA: TGTGCCAGCAGCTTCAGCGGGTATGGGTATAATTCACCCCTCCACTTT

V: TRBV10-3
J: TRBJ1-6
D: .
size: .
CDR3: CAIAGISDSPLHF
DNA: TGTGCCATTGCAGGGATTTCGGATTCACCCCTCCACTTT

V: TRBV3-1
J: TRBJ2-7
D: .
size: .
CDR3: CASSQIRRGDSYEQYF
DNA: TGTGCCAGCAGCCAGATTCGGCGGGGCGACTCCTACGAGCAGTACTTC

V: TRBV14
J: TRBJ2-7
D: TRBD1
size: few
CDR3: CASKLTGSYEQYF
DNA: TGTGCCAGCAAACTGACAGGGTCCTACGAGCAGTACTTC

V: TRBV5-1
J: TRBJ2-1
D: .
size: .
CDR3: CASSPPGQLSSEQFF
DNA: TGCGCCAGCAGCCCCCCGGGACAACTATCTAGTGAGCAGTTCTTC

V: TRBV20-1
J: TRBJ2-7
D: .
size: .
CDR3: CSASPLVGPYEQYF
DNA: TGCAGTGCCAGCCCCCTTGTGGGACCCTACGAGCAGTACTTC

V: TRBV6-1
J: TRBJ2-4
D: TRBD1
size: .
CDR3: CASSGTGVGNIQYF
DNA: TGTGCCAGCAGTGGGACAGGGGTAGGGAACATTCAGTACTTC

V: TRBV10-3
J: TRBJ2-1
D: .
size: few
CDR3: CAISGLTPLNEQFF
DNA: TGTGCCATCAGTGGCTTAACTCCCCTCAATGAGCAGTTCTTC

V: TRBV4-1
J: TRBJ2-7
D: .
size: few
CDR3: CASSQGKAYEQYF
DNA: TGCGCCAGCAGCCAAGGTAAAGCCTACGAGCAGTACTTC

V: TRBV20-1
J: TRBJ1-2
D: TRBD1
size: .
CDR3: CSAREGQGDSYTF
DNA: TGCAGTGCTAGAGAAGGACAGGGAGATAGCTACACCTTC

V: TRBV24-1
J: TRBJ2-3
D: TRBD2
size: .
CDR3: CATSDETSGLDTQYF
DNA: TGTGCCACCAGTGACGAGACTAGCGGGTTAGATACGCAGTATTTT

V: TRBV6-2/TRBV6-3
J: TRBJ2-1
D: .
size: few
CDR3: CASSYSRASFYNEQFF
DNA: TGTGCCAGCAGTTACTCCAGGGCCAGTTTTTACAATGAGCAGTTCTTC

V: TRBV28
J: TRBJ2-7
D: .
size: few
CDR3: CASSFPGGSYEQYF
DNA: TGTGCCAGCAGTTTCCCTGGAGGGTCCTACGAGCAGTACTTC

V: TRBV5-1
J: TRBJ2-1
D: TRBD1
size: .
CDR3: CASSFATRTGGLEQFF
DNA: TGCGCCAGCAGCTTCGCGACCAGGACAGGGGGCCTTGAGCAGTTCTTC

V: TRBV7-9
J: TRBJ2-1
D: TRBD1
size: few
CDR3: CASNLAGTEVLF
DNA: TGTGCCAGCAACTTAGCCGGGACAGAAGTGCTCTTC

V: TRBV12-3/TRBV12-4
J: TRBJ2-5
D: TRBD2
size: few
CDR3: CASSPGLAGQYF
DNA: TGTGCCAGCAGTCCGGGACTAGCCGGCCAGTACTTC

V: TRBV12-3/TRBV12-4
J: TRBJ2-7
D: .
size: few
CDR3: CASSFAPSERYF
DNA: TGTGCCAGCAGTTTCGCACCCAGCGAGCGGTACTTC

V: TRBV7-6
J: TRBJ2-2
D: TRBD2
size: .
CDR3: CASSFPGRGSTGELFF
DNA: TGTGCCAGCAGCTTCCCGGGGCGCGGGAGCACCGGGGAGCTGTTTTTT

V: TRBV10-3
J: TRBJ2-7
D: .
size: .
CDR3: CAISESGGNLEQYF
DNA: TGTGCCATCAGTGAGTCGGGCGGGAATCTCGAGCAGTACTTC

V: TRBV20-1
J: TRBJ2-1
D: .
size: few
CDR3: CSASPGLAAGEQFF
DNA: TGCAGTGCATCTCCGGGCCTCGCGGCGGGGGAGCAGTTCTTC

V: TRBV7-9
J: TRBJ2-3
D: .
size: few
CDR3: CASSISNRLVTDTQYF
DNA: TGTGCCAGCAGCATAAGCAACCGACTAGTGACAGATACGCAGTATTTT

V: TRBV6-5
J: TRBJ1-6
D: TRBD1
size: few
CDR3: CASSYAGTGGPYLHF
DNA: TGTGCCAGCAGTTACGCCGGGACAGGGGGCCCTTACCTCCACTTT

V: TRBV4-1
J: TRBJ2-3
D: .
size: few
CDR3: CASSRPQIRPTDTQYF
DNA: TGCGCCAGCAGCCGCCCCCAGATCCGCCCCACAGATACGCAGTATTTT

V: TRBV20-1
J: TRBJ2-2
D: TRBD2
size: .
CDR3: CSAFSSGGAGELFF
DNA: TGCAGTGCCTTTAGTAGCGGGGGGGCCGGGGAGCTGTTTTTT

V: TRBV6-6
J: TRBJ2-5
D: .
size: .
CDR3: CASREGANEKYF
DNA: TGTGCCAGCAGAGAAGGGGCCAACGAGAAGTACTTC

V: TRBV29-1
J: TRBJ2-3
D: TRBD2
size: .
CDR3: CSVPNSGKGDTQYF
DNA: TGCAGCGTACCCAATAGCGGGAAGGGAGATACGCAGTATTTT

V: TRBV25-1
J: TRBJ2-5
D: TRBD2
size: few
CDR3: CASSDAGGETQYF
DNA: TGTGCCAGCAGTGACGCGGGGGGGGAGACCCAGTACTTC

V: TRBV12-3/TRBV12-4
J: TRBJ2-7
D: TRBD2
size: .
CDR3: CASSSAGGPDEQYF
DNA: TGTGCCAGCAGTTCAGCGGGGGGGCCTGACGAGCAGTACTTC

V: TRBV29-1
J: TRBJ1-2
D: .
size: few
CDR3: CSVGLRALPNYGYTF
DNA: TGCAGCGTTGGATTGAGGGCCTTGCCTAACTATGGCTACACCTTC

V: TRBV9
J: TRBJ2-7
D: TRBD2
size: few
CDR3: CASSAAGTSGSEQYF
DNA: TGTGCCAGCAGCGCCGCCGGGACTAGCGGGAGCGAGCAGTACTTC

V: TRBV20-1
J: TRBJ1-4
D: .
size: .
CDR3: CSAQEAELGKLFF
DNA: TGCAGTGCTCAGGAGGCTGAACTCGGAAAACTGTTTTTT

V: TRBV3-1
J: TRBJ2-2
D: .
size: .
CDR3: CASSQEGGGPNTGELFF
DNA: TGTGCCAGCAGCCAAGAAGGTGGGGGACCGAACACCGGGGAGCTGTTTTTT

V: TRBV7-9
J: TRBJ2-1
D: .
size: .
CDR3: CASSPQDSSYNEQFF
DNA: TGTGCCAGCAGCCCCCAGGACAGCTCCTACAATGAGCAGTTCTTC

V: TRBV10-3
J: TRBJ2-3
D: .
size: .
CDR3: CAISEGARGTDTQYF
DNA: TGTGCCATCAGTGAAGGGGCAAGGGGCACAGATACGCAGTATTTT

V: TRBV5-1
J: TRBJ2-1
D: .
size: few
CDR3: CASSLLGSFNEQFF
DNA: TGCGCCAGCAGCTTACTAGGCTCGTTCAATGAGCAGTTCTTC

V: TRBV20-1
J: TRBJ2-1
D: TRBD2
size: .
CDR3: CSARGSSGGSYNEQFF
DNA: TGCAGTGCTAGAGGGTCTAGCGGGGGATCCTACAATGAGCAGTTCTTC

V: TRBV29-1
J: TRBJ2-3
D: TRBD2
size: few
CDR3: CSVGGGSTDTQYF
DNA: TGCAGCGTTGGGGGGGGGTCCACAGATACGCAGTATTTT

V: TRBV6-1
J: TRBJ2-3
D: .
size: few
CDR3: CASSLAVSSTDTQYF
DNA: TGTGCCAGCAGTCTGGCAGTATCTAGCACAGATACGCAGTATTTT